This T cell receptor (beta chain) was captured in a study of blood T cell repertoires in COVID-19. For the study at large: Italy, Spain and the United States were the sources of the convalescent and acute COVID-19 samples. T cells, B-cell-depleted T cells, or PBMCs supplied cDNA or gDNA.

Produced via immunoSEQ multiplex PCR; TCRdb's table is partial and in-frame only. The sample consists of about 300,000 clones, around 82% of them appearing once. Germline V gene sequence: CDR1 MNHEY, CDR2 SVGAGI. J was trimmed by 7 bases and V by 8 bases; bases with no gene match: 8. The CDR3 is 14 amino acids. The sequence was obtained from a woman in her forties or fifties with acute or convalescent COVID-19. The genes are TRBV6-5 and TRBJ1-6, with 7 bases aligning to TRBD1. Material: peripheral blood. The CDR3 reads CASWIGQVNSPLHF. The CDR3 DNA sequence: TGTGCCAGCTGGATCGGACAGGTCAATTCACCCCTCCACTTT.